The 25 T cell receptor beta chains listed next were all sequenced from one sample in a study of shared clonotypes between healthy human individuals (dated by TCRdb to the early 2020s). For the CD8 naive samples, CD45RO-negative cells were positively selected for CCR7, yielding a CD45RA+CCR7+ population from which TemRA cells were excluded. The library came from the immunoSEQ multiplex PCR assay. The table was pulled from immuneACCESS by TCRdb, which kept in-frame rearrangements only. Such tables lose some clones; where checked, under half of the loss comes from unresolved V genes, and the rest has no known cause. The sample table shows millions of clones, and about 95% are seen once. More than 0.95% of the sample goes to the ten largest clones. Sequenced sample: naive CD8+ T cells sorted from blood. The cell subset or site label, as the study defines it: CD45RA+CCR7+. Receptors were obtained from a man in his late teens or twenties in good health.

The chain couples TRBV30 to TRBJ1-1; TRBD1 matches 10 bases. Germline CDR1 and CDR2: GTSNPN and SVGIG (reference sequence). CDR3 length: 16 residues. The ends lost 1 base at V and 4 bases at J; junction bases unmatched: 9. The CDR3 DNA reads TGTGCCTGGAGTGGCAGACAGGGGGCGGAGGGCACTGAAGCTTTCTTT. It is translated as CAWSGRQGAEGTEAFF.

J is TRBJ1-1 and V is TRBV14; D not certain. V was trimmed by 7 bases and J by 5 bases, leaving 8 bases between them. Germline-derived CDR1 and CDR2 are SGHDN and FVKESK. CDR3 length: 11 residues. CDR3 bases: TGTGCCAGCAAGCGTGGGACTGAAGCTTTCTTT. Residues: CASKRGTEAFF. The full variable domain, its missing parts supplied by reference TRBV14 and TRBJ1-1, is EAGVTQFPSHSVIEKGQTVTLRCDPISGHDNLYWYRRVMGKEIKFLLHFVKESKQDESGMPNNRFLAERTGGTYSTLKVQPAELEDSGVYFCASKRGTEAFFGQGTRLTVV.

The chain couples TRBV10-3 to TRBJ1-1, with D unresolved. With 4 bases removed from V and 2 bases from J, the gap between germline ends came to 5 bases. CDR3 length: 12 residues. Germline-derived CDR1 and CDR2 are ENHRY and SYGVKD. CDR3 coding DNA: TGTGCCATCAGTGCAGTTAACACTGAAGCTTTCTTT. Encoded protein: CAISAVNTEAFF.

The V call is TRBV5-6, the J call TRBJ2-3; D possibly matches TRBD1 or TRBD2 (5 bases each). Germline CDR1 is SGHDT and CDR2 is YYEEEE. V was clipped by 4 bases and J by 5 bases, with 29 bases between them. The CDR3 is made up of 19 amino acids. CDR3 coding DNA: TGTGCCAGCAGCCAAAACCTAGGGCGGGCAGGGTCCCTTCTAGATACGCAGTATTTT. Translation: CASSQNLGRAGSLLDTQYF. The full variable domain, with the rest looked up from reference TRBV5-6 and TRBJ2-3, is DAGVTQSPTHLIKTRGQQVTLRCSPKSGHDTVSWYQQALGQGPQFIFQYYEEEERQRGNFPDRFSGHQFPNYSSELNVNALLLGDSALYLCASSQNLGRAGSLLDTQYFGPGTRLTVL.

The chain employs TRBV7-9 and TRBJ1-4, with unresolved D. V was cut by 5 bases and J by 6 bases, with 7 bases left in between. The CDR3 is 12 residues long. The germline V gene has CDR1 SEHNR and CDR2 FQNEAQ (reference sequence). CDR3 region: CASSHIDEKLFF. The CDR3 nucleotides are TGTGCCAGCAGCCATATAGATGAAAAACTGTTTTTT.

The chain combines TRBV28 with TRBJ2-3, with D possibly matching TRBD1 (5 bases). CDR1 and CDR2 from the germline V gene are MDHEN and SYDVKM. The CDR3 length is 15 residues. Trimming removed 5 bases at V and 4 bases at J, with 16 bases between. CDR3 protein: CASSQPEGAADTQYF. CDR3 bases: TGTGCCAGCAGTCAGCCGGAAGGGGCGGCAGATACGCAGTATTTT. Supplemented by reference TRBV28 and TRBJ2-3, the full variable domain reads DVKVTQSSRYLVKRTGEKVFLECVQDMDHENMFWYRQDPGLGLRLIYFSYDVKMKEKGDIPEGYSVSREKKERFSLILESASTNQTSMYLCASSQPEGAADTQYFGPGTRLTVL.

The V call is TRBV5-6, the J call TRBJ2-5; D call uncertain. The ends were cut back, 3 bases at V and 7 bases at J, with 16 bases in the middle. Per the germline V gene, CDR1 is SGHDT and CDR2 is YYEEEE. This CDR3 region has 14 residues. CDR3 sequence (DNA): TGTGCCAGCAGCTCGGGTAGCACTCGGTGGACCCAGTACTTC. It specifies CASSSGSTRWTQYF.

The CDR3 DNA is TGTGCCAGCAGTTACTCTAGCGGGAGGAACACAGATACGCAGTATTTT. Amino acid sequence: CASSYSSGRNTDTQYF. The chain is built from TRBV6-5 and TRBJ2-3, with 10 bases aligning to TRBD2. The CDR3 consists of 16 residues. J was trimmed by 2 bases and V by 0 bases; bases with no gene match: 2. CDR1 is MNHEY, CDR2 SVGAGI, per germline.

The CDR3 region is CASSLGRTGGGNEQFF. The CDR3 nucleotides are TGTGCCAGCAGCTTAGGTCGAACAGGGGGCGGCAATGAGCAGTTCTTC. This sequence joins TRBV11-2 and TRBJ2-1; 9 bases agree with TRBD1. The CDR3 is 16 residues long. The V gene's germline CDR1 is SGHAT and CDR2 FQNNGV. Trimming cost V 1 base and J 6 bases; bases outside gene matches: 7. Filled out from reference TRBV11-2 and TRBJ2-1, the complete variable domain reads EAGVAQSPRYKIIEKRQSVAFWCNPISGHATLYWYQQILGQGPKLLIQFQNNGVVDDSQLPKDRFSAERLKGVDSTLKIQPAKLEDSAVYLCASSLGRTGGGNEQFFGPGTRLTVL.

This clone was seen more than once but under ten times. The CDR3 DNA is TGCGCCAGCAGCCAAGATGGGCGCAGTCGGGGCGAGCAGTACTTC. Translating it yields CASSQDGRSRGEQYF. The chain combines TRBV4-1 with TRBJ2-7; perhaps TRBD2 as D (5 bases). Trimming pared 0 bases from V and 6 bases from J, leaving 15 bases between. The CDR3 runs 15 residues. Germline assignment: CDR1 MGHRA and CDR2 YSYEKL.

Concerning this clone itself: At the DNA level, this CDR3 is encoded by other sequences in the same sample as well. The rearrangement uses TRBV28 and TRBJ2-7; D is unclear. CDR3 length: 12 residues. The V end lost 2 bases, the J end lost 2 bases, and 4 bases lay between the germline ends. CDR1 is MDHEN, CDR2 SYDVKM, per germline. The CDR3 protein is CASSLGTYEQYF. In DNA, the CDR3 is TGTGCCAGCAGTTTAGGGACCTACGAGCAGTACTTC.

The chain employs TRBV28 and TRBJ1-5; the D is unclear. The CDR3 contains 15 residues. Germline V gives CDR1 MDHEN, CDR2 SYDVKM. Trimming took off 4 bases at V and 0 bases at J, with 10 bases between the two ends. This chain's CDR3 is CASSSGLSSNQPQHF. CDR3 DNA: TGTGCCAGCAGTTCAGGTCTGTCTAGCAATCAGCCCCAGCATTTT.

The chain couples TRBV27 to TRBJ2-3, with TRBD1 identical over 9 bases. Germline CDR1 MNHEY, CDR2 SMNVEV (reference sequence). Trimming took 5 bases from V and 2 from J; bases not matched to a gene: 8. The CDR3 sequence is 16 residues long. In DNA, the CDR3 is TGTGCCAGCAGTCCAGAGACAGGGGGGGACACAGATACGCAGTATTTT. Its protein is CASSPETGGDTDTQYF.

The chain employs TRBV9 and TRBJ1-3; possibly TRBD1 for D (6 bases). This CDR3 has 18 amino acids. Germline V CDR1 and CDR2: SGDLS, YYNGEE. The V gene lost 0 bases and the J gene lost 0 bases, with 16 bases spanning the gap. CDR3 in amino acids: CASSVGIAGDNSGNTIYF. The DNA of the CDR3 is TGTGCCAGCAGCGTAGGAATCGCAGGGGATAACTCTGGAAACACCATATATTTT.

The J gene is TRBJ2-3, the V gene TRBV7-9; 7 nucleotides align to TRBD1. With V trimmed by 0 bases and J by 5 bases, 11 bases remained unmatched. The length of the CDR3 is 17 residues. The germline V gene encodes CDR1 SEHNR and CDR2 FQNEAQ (reference sequence). This chain's CDR3 is CASSLAFGQAAGDTQYF. CDR3 sequence (DNA): TGTGCCAGCAGCTTAGCCTTTGGACAGGCCGCTGGAGATACGCAGTATTTT.

This chain connects TRBV6-1 to TRBJ2-2; 8 bases are shared with TRBD2. CDR3 length: 15 amino acids. CDR1 and CDR2 from the germline V gene are MNHNS and SASEGT. Germline trimming cut 4 bases from V and 1 base from J; bases unmatched to any gene: 2. CDR3 nucleotide sequence: TGTGCCAGCAGTGTGCTAGCGGGGAACACCGGGGAGCTGTTTTTT. The encoded protein is CASSVLAGNTGELFF.

The chain couples TRBV5-1 to TRBJ2-3, with TRBD2 matching over 8 bases. With 8 bases clipped from V and 3 bases from J, the junction kept 11 bases outside the gene matches. This CDR3 contains 15 residues. CDR1 is SGHRS and CDR2 is YFSETQ in the germline V gene. The CDR3 is CASTIAGKETDTQYF. The DNA of the CDR3 is TGCGCCAGTACCATAGCGGGAAAGGAGACAGATACGCAGTATTTT.

The gene calls are TRBV4-3 and TRBJ2-1; 8 positions agree with TRBD1. The CDR3 consists of 13 residues. Unmatched junction bases numbered 4, after V lost 3 bases and J lost 9 bases. Germline assignment: CDR1 LGHNA and CDR2 YSLEER. This chain's CDR3 is CASSHGQGGEQFF. In nucleotides, the CDR3 is TGCGCCAGCAGCCATGGACAGGGCGGTGAGCAGTTCTTC.

V usage is TRBV11-2 and J usage is TRBJ1-2; no reliable D call. This CDR3 has 15 amino acids. Germline V gene lookup returns CDR1 SGHAT and CDR2 FQNNGV. The V end lost 2 bases, the J end lost 1 base, and 11 bases lay between the germline ends. The CDR3 sequence is CASSLTQESNYGYTF. The CDR3 DNA reads TGTGCCAGCAGCTTAACCCAGGAAAGTAACTATGGCTACACCTTC.

The chain couples TRBV7-9 to TRBJ2-3; no clear D. V was shortened by 2 bases and J by 6 bases, with 15 bases between the two germline ends. The germline gives CDR1 SEHNR, CDR2 FQNEAQ (reference sequence). This CDR3 is built from 15 residues. The CDR3 sequence: CASSLSLGSSDTQYF. The CDR3 DNA reads as TGTGCCAGCAGCTTAAGTCTCGGCAGTTCGGATACGCAGTATTTT.

V usage is TRBV27 and J usage is TRBJ1-2; TRBD1 aligns across 7 bases. Germline CDR1 reads MNHEY; CDR2 reads SMNVEV (reference sequence). The CDR3 runs 14 residues. The trim removed 3 bases at V and 5 bases at J, leaving 6 bases unmatched. CDR3 in amino acids: CASSFRGQPYGYTF. CDR3 sequence (DNA): TGTGCCAGCAGTTTCCGGGGACAGCCGTATGGCTACACCTTC.

V gene TRBV4-3 combines with J gene TRBJ2-1, with TRBD2 matching over 12 bases. This CDR3 has 16 residues. V shed 4 bases and J 2 bases; nucleotides not matched to a gene: 3. CDR1 and CDR2 from the germline V gene are LGHNA and YSLEER. The CDR3 spells CASSPGTSGPYNEQFF. In DNA, the CDR3 is TGCGCCAGCAGCCCCGGGACTAGCGGGCCCTACAATGAGCAGTTCTTC.

The chain is built from TRBV5-8 and TRBJ2-1, with TRBD2 matching 9 bases. After removal of 0 bases from V and 5 bases from J, the junction contained 3 bases not matched to a gene. The germline gives CDR1 SGHTS, CDR2 YDEGEE. CDR3 length: 15 amino acids. The CDR3 coding sequence is TGTGCCAGCAGCTTGGTCCTAGCGGGACACAATGAGCAGTTCTTC. Its translation is CASSLVLAGHNEQFF.

The chain recombines TRBV5-6 with TRBJ2-7; D call uncertain. The CDR3 contains 14 residues. Germline V gene data show CDR1 as SGHDT and CDR2 as YYEEEE. Trimming took 0 bases from V and 2 from J, leaving 9 bases between them. CDR3: CASSLVQNAYEQYF. The DNA for the CDR3 is TGTGCCAGCAGCTTGGTTCAGAACGCCTACGAGCAGTACTTC.

This chain uses TRBV2 with TRBJ1-1, with TRBD1 as a possible D gene (5 bases). V was trimmed by 8 bases and J by 0 bases, leaving 10 bases between them. From germline, CDR1 is SNHLY and CDR2 FYNNEI. The CDR3 consists of 13 residues. CDR3 bases: TGTGCCAGCTCCCGGGGCCTGAACACTGAAGCTTTCTTT. Translated, it gives CASSRGLNTEAFF. Combining the CDR3 with reference TRBV2 and TRBJ1-1 gives the whole variable domain EPEVTQTPSHQVTQMGQEVILRCVPISNHLYFYWYRQILGQKVEFLVSFYNNEISEKSEIFDDQFSVERPDGSNFTLKIRSTKLEDSAMYFCASSRGLNTEAFFGQGTRLTVV.